This note documents a single T cell receptor beta chain sequence. Other DNA sequences in this specimen translate into the identical CDR3. Germline V gene lookup returns CDR1 MNHEY and CDR2 SVGEGT. The CDR3 extends over 13 amino acids. V was clipped by 3 bases and J by 6 bases, with 11 bases between them. Participants spanned ages about 18 to 90 years and resided in 20 to 30 US areas. This sample is drawn from a study of blood T cell repertoires in COVID-19. About the research overall: The analysed material was cDNA or gDNA that came from T cells, B-cell-depleted T cells, or PBMCs.

Original processing notes: Nucleated cell number was recorded as an estimate derived from reference gene primer amplification. Assay used: immunoSEQ multiplex PCR; TCRdb lists only in-frame clones, some missing. That table supplies the V and J calls and clone size; D and trimming were determined from the DNA. The table includes some 300,000 clones, 88% detected once. The sequenced sample consisted of PBMCs or T cells enriched from blood (not recorded which). The chain employs TRBV6-2 or TRBV6-3 and TRBJ1-2; D gene unclear. This sequence was found in a woman in her 30s who had recovered from COVID-19. The CDR3 region is CASSYSGIDGYTF. The DNA of the CDR3 is TGTGCCAGCAGTTATTCCGGGATTGATGGCTACACCTTC.